This T cell receptor (beta chain) appears in the sequencing data of a study of T cells after yellow fever vaccination. TCRdb called the 5' RACE reads again in MiXCR, with one record for every CDR3 protein. The table lists about 630,000 distinct CDR3 sequences, 10% to 15% of them singletons. Ten or more counts support this clonotype. Germline CDR1 MNHEY, CDR2 SVGAGI. This CDR3 spans 14 amino acids. V dropped 2 bases and J dropped 2 bases, with 10 bases sitting between them. The V and J genes are TRBV6-5 and TRBJ2-7; tentative D call: TRBD2 (6 bases). The origin of this receptor is a man aged 30-40 years who received the YFV17D yellow fever vaccine. The sample consisted of PBMCs, taken on the day of the yellow fever booster vaccination. In DNA, the CDR3 is TGTGCCAGCAGTTACGGGGGGAAAACCTACGAGCAGTACTTC. Translation: CASSYGGKTYEQYF.